A single sample is the source of the 14 T cell receptor beta chains below, sequenced in a study of T cell responses to AZD1222 COVID-19 vaccine. The protocol was immunoSEQ multiplex PCR, while the TCRdb copy is restricted to in-frame clones and leaves out a portion. Among 150,000 or so clones, approximately 90% were seen once, and the ten largest hold over 3%. Sequenced material: peripheral blood, taken 28 days after the second AZD1222 dose. The origin of the receptors is an adult who received the AZD1222 COVID-19 vaccine.

This sequence joins TRBV24-1 and TRBJ1-2; D not certain. The CDR3 consists of 14 residues. Trimming left V 0 bases short and J 3 bases short, with 7 bases between. CDR1 is KGHDR, CDR2 SFDVKD, per germline. The CDR3 nucleotides read TGTGCCACCAGTGATTTGTCCGATGACTATGGCTACACCTTC. Its translation: CATSDLSDDYGYTF.

This clone was detected only once. The CDR3 spells CASSPQGPSGELFF. CDR3 nucleotides: TGCGCCAGCAGCCCACAAGGACCATCCGGGGAGCTGTTTTTT. This chain uses TRBV4-3 with TRBJ2-2; D unresolved. This CDR3 region has 14 residues. Germline CDR1 reads LGHNA; CDR2 reads YSLEER. V was clipped by 4 bases and J by 6 bases, with 12 bases between them.

CDR3 sequence: CASSRVGNTEAFF. CDR3 bases: TGTGCCAGCTCACGGGTAGGGAACACTGAAGCTTTCTTT. The chain carries TRBV18 and TRBJ1-1; no reliable D call. This CDR3 has 13 residues. Trimming left V 4 bases short and J 1 base short, with 7 bases between. Germline lookup yields CDR1 KGHSH and CDR2 LQKENI.

The chain links TRBV3-1 (or the pseudogene TRBV3-2) to TRBJ2-3; 8 bases fit TRBD2. The germline CDR1 and CDR2 sequences are LGHDT and YNNKEL (reference sequence). The CDR3 runs 17 residues. V was pared by 0 bases and J by 6 bases, with 11 bases of the junction left unmatched. As DNA, the CDR3 is TGTGCCAGCAGCCAAGATAGAAGTAGCGGGGTTTTCGATACGCAGTATTTT. It is translated as CASSQDRSSGVFDTQYF.

The chain joins TRBV6-5 to TRBJ1-5, with D uncertain. The germline CDR1 and CDR2 sequences are MNHEY and SVGAGI. Trimming cost V 7 bases and J 0 bases, with 10 bases left between them. CDR3 length equals 14 residues. This CDR3 is CASMVADSNQPQHF. In DNA form, the CDR3 reads TGTGCCAGCATGGTGGCAGATAGCAATCAGCCCCAGCATTTT.

The genes are TRBV29-1 and TRBJ2-7; a weak D match, TRBD1 (6 bases). With 3 bases removed from V and 6 bases from J, the gap between germline ends came to 18 bases. The CDR3 extends over 14 amino acids. Germline assignment: CDR1 SQVTM and CDR2 ANQGSEA. The CDR3 sequence is CSVEKGRGKFEQYF. The CDR3 nucleotides read TGCAGCGTTGAGAAGGGCAGGGGCAAGTTCGAGCAGTACTTC.

This clone appeared a single time. This chain uses TRBV7-6 with TRBJ2-1; D unclear. V lost 4 bases and J lost 0, with 7 bases in between. This CDR3 has 14 residues. Germline lookup yields CDR1 SGHVS and CDR2 FNYEAQ. CDR3: CASSSRSSYNEQFF. The CDR3, as DNA: TGTGCCAGCAGCTCCCGGAGCTCCTACAATGAGCAGTTCTTC. Full variable domain (outside the CDR3, taken from reference TRBV7-6 and TRBJ2-1): GAGVSQSPRYKVTKRGQDVALRCDPISGHVSLYWYRQALGQGPEFLTYFNYEAQQDKSGLPNDRFSAERPEGSISTLTIQRTEQRDSAMYRCASSSRSSYNEQFFGPGTRLTVL.

The V and J genes are TRBV11-3 and TRBJ2-3, with 10 nucleotides matching TRBD2. Germline V gene lookup returns CDR1 SGHNT and CDR2 YENEEA. The V gene end was trimmed by 0 bases and the J gene end by 14 bases; junction bases not matched to a gene: 8. The CDR3 runs to 14 residues. CDR3 protein: CASSLETSGPFPYF. In nucleotides, the CDR3 is TGTGCCAGCAGCTTAGAGACTAGCGGGCCGTTTCCGTATTTT.

The chain is built from TRBV4-1 and TRBJ1-6, with 7 positions matching TRBD1. V lost 0 bases, J lost 9 bases, and 8 bases stayed unmatched. The CDR3 is 16 residues long. CDR1 is MGHRA and CDR2 is YSYEKL in the germline V gene. The CDR3 is CASSQDGAGGSSPLHF. CDR3 sequence (DNA): TGCGCCAGCAGCCAAGATGGGGCAGGGGGAAGTTCACCCCTCCACTTT.

The chain joins TRBV19 to TRBJ2-7, with D tentatively TRBD2 (6 bases). With 5 bases removed from V and 1 base from J, the gap between germline ends came to 9 bases. The CDR3 is made up of 13 amino acids. Germline V lookup: CDR1 LNHDA, CDR2 SQIVND (reference sequence). CDR3 amino acids: CASSGGTSYEQYF. The DNA of the CDR3 is TGTGCCAGTAGTGGGGGGACTTCCTACGAGCAGTACTTC.

The CDR3 bases are TGTGCCAGCAGCCCCATCGGGATCGGGGTCGGGGACATTCAGTACTTC. This gives the protein CASSPIGIGVGDIQYF. V and J are TRBV14 and TRBJ2-4, with D possibly TRBD2 on 5 matching bases. The CDR3 length is 16 residues. Trimming stripped 4 bases from V and 8 bases from J, with 21 bases between. Looked up from germline, CDR1 is SGHDN and CDR2 is FVKESK.

The rearrangement links TRBV5-1 to TRBJ2-5; 11 bases align to TRBD1. This CDR3 has 17 amino acids. CDR1 is SGHRS and CDR2 is YFSETQ in the germline V gene. V shed 4 bases and J 3 bases; nucleotides not matched to a gene: 11. The CDR3 DNA follows: TGCGCCAGCAGCGTGATTCGGACAGGGGGCTCCGAAGAGACCCAGTACTTC. Its protein is CASSVIRTGGSEETQYF.

The chain employs TRBV4-1 and TRBJ2-1, with TRBD1 matching over 11 bases. CDR3 length equals 16 residues. V was pared by 0 bases and J by 8 bases, with 6 bases of the junction left unmatched. Per germline, CDR1 MGHRA and CDR2 YSYEKL. CDR3 protein: CASSQDPGQGAYEQFF. The CDR3 coding sequence is TGCGCCAGCAGCCAAGATCCCGGACAGGGGGCTTATGAGCAGTTCTTC.

The rearrangement joins TRBV25-1 to TRBJ1-6; 10 bases map to TRBD1. The junction had 5 bases not matched to a gene; V was cut back by 4 bases and J by 8 bases. CDR3 length: 15 residues. The V gene's germline CDR1 is MGHDK and CDR2 SYGVNS. CDR3 nucleotides: TGTGCCAGCAGTGCTCGACAGGGGGCACATTCACCCCTCCACTTT. It yields the protein CASSARQGAHSPLHF.